The 21 T cell receptor beta chains below come from one sample, sequenced in a study of blood T cell repertoires in COVID-19. Measured with immunoSEQ multiplex PCR; TCRdb has only the in-frame clones, and not every one. The sample holds tens of thousands of clones, around 84% seen once. The sample was peripheral blood. Receptors were obtained from an elderly woman in a cohort sampled during active or convalescent COVID-19.

This clone has just a few counts. The chain uses TRBV29-1 and TRBJ1-4; unclear D gene. V was trimmed by 4 bases and J by 3 bases, leaving 12 bases between them. Germline CDR1 reads SQVTM; CDR2 reads ANQGSEA. There are 14 residues in the CDR3. CDR3 in amino acids: CSVGEGLANEKLFF. The DNA of the CDR3 is TGCAGCGTTGGTGAGGGCCTTGCTAATGAAAAACTGTTTTTT.

In this sample, this clone turned up a few times. The CDR3 region is CASRQGAQGNQPQHF. The CDR3 DNA sequence: TGTGCCAGCCGACAGGGAGCACAGGGGAATCAGCCCCAGCATTTT. The chain is built from TRBV19 and TRBJ1-5; TRBD1 aligns across 7 bases. CDR1 LNHDA and CDR2 SQIVND come from the germline V gene (reference sequence). This CDR3 comprises 15 residues. The V gene end was trimmed by 9 bases and the J gene end by 4 bases; junction bases not matched to a gene: 12.

The chain links TRBV10-1 to TRBJ1-3, with unresolved D. In germline, CDR1 is WNHNN, CDR2 SYGVQD (reference sequence). Trimming removed 10 bases at V and 1 base at J, with 11 bases between. The CDR3 sequence is 13 residues long. CDR3 region: CANLESSGNTIYF. In DNA form, the CDR3 reads TGCGCCAACCTAGAGAGTTCTGGAAACACCATATATTTT.

The rearrangement uses TRBV5-4 and TRBJ1-1; the D is unclear. Trimming pared 5 bases from V and 1 base from J, leaving 12 bases between. Germline V gene data show CDR1 as SGHNT and CDR2 as YYREEE (reference sequence). This CDR3 is 14 amino acids long. CDR3 bases: TGTGCCAGCAGGTCGCTGACGGGGAACACTGAAGCTTTCTTT. Translated: CASRSLTGNTEAFF. Based on the CDR3 plus reference TRBV5-4 and TRBJ1-1, the full variable domain is ETGVTQSPTHLIKTRGQQVTLRCSSQSGHNTVSWYQQALGQGPQFIFQYYREEENGRGNFPPRFSGLQFPNYSSELNVNALELDDSALYLCASRSLTGNTEAFFGQGTRLTVV.

The chain uses TRBV29-1 and TRBJ2-3, with 15 bases lining up with TRBD2. This CDR3 has 14 amino acids. Per germline, CDR1 SQVTM and CDR2 ANQGSEA. V shed 7 bases, J shed 5 bases, and the junction held 4 bases outside the gene matches. CDR3 sequence: CSAGLAGGVDTQYF. The CDR3 DNA follows: TGCAGCGCTGGACTAGCGGGAGGGGTAGATACGCAGTATTTT.

This clone was observed a handful of times. V and J are TRBV10-3 and TRBJ2-1, with 10 bases that match TRBD2. Losses at the gene ends were 6 bases for V and 2 bases for J; bases not matched to a gene: 1. The V gene's germline CDR1 is ENHRY and CDR2 SYGVKD. This CDR3 contains 14 residues. The CDR3 DNA follows: TGTGCCATCAGCAGCGGGAGGGCCTACAATGAGCAGTTCTTC. This codes for CAISSGRAYNEQFF.

The chain employs TRBV25-1 and TRBJ1-5; TRBD1 agrees at 8 bases. This CDR3 region has 13 residues. Germline values: CDR1 MGHDK, CDR2 SYGVNS. J lost 7 bases, V lost 10 bases, and 9 bases had no gene match. CDR3 sequence: CAISTGGSQPQHF. CDR3 nucleotides: TGTGCCATCTCAACAGGGGGTTCGCAGCCCCAGCATTTT.

This clone was detected only a few times. This chain connects TRBV19 to TRBJ2-7, with D possibly being TRBD1 (5 bases). The ends were cut back, 1 base at V and 2 bases at J, with 9 bases in the middle. In germline, CDR1 is LNHDA, CDR2 SQIVND (reference sequence). The CDR3 totals 14 residues. The CDR3 bases are TGTGCCAGTAGTATAGCAGGGATTGCCTACGAGCAGTACTTC. Translation gives CASSIAGIAYEQYF. Together with reference TRBV19 and TRBJ2-7, the CDR3 gives the full variable domain: DGGITQSPKYLFRKEGQNVTLSCEQNLNHDAMYWYRQDPGQGLRLIYYSQIVNDFQKGDIAEGYSVSREKKESFPLTVTSAQKNPTAFYLCASSIAGIAYEQYFGPGTRLTVT.

The chain recombines TRBV2 with TRBJ2-5; 8 bases match TRBD2. V lost 5 bases to trimming and J lost 1 base; unmatched junction nucleotides: 6. Looked up from germline, CDR1 is SNHLY and CDR2 is FYNNEI. This CDR3 contains 15 residues. Here the CDR3 reads CASSFSGKTQETQYF. For the CDR3, the DNA is TGTGCCAGCAGTTTTAGCGGGAAGACCCAAGAGACCCAGTACTTC.

V gene TRBV2 combines with J gene TRBJ1-2; 8 bases agree with TRBD1. CDR1 is SNHLY and CDR2 is FYNNEI in the germline V gene. Trimming took 8 bases from V and 4 from J; bases not matched to a gene: 12. The CDR3 totals 15 residues. Here the CDR3 DNA reads TGTGCCAGCGTGGGGGGCGGTGGACAGGGCTATGGCTACACCTTC. Translation gives CASVGGGGQGYGYTF.

This clone was picked up one time. This rearrangement joins TRBV28 to TRBJ2-4; 14 bases line up with TRBD2. This CDR3 has 17 residues. V shed 6 bases, J shed 4 bases, and the junction held 8 bases outside the gene matches. CDR1 is MDHEN, CDR2 SYDVKM, per germline. The CDR3 DNA reads TGTGCCAGCAGCTCCCACGGACTAGCGGGAGGTAAAAACATTCAGTACTTC. It translates to CASSSHGLAGGKNIQYF.

The chain employs TRBV10-3 and TRBJ2-2, with 7 bases identical to TRBD1. Germline loops: CDR1 ENHRY, CDR2 SYGVKD. Trimming took 10 bases from V and 5 from J; bases not matched to a gene: 10. The CDR3 extends over 14 amino acids. CDR3 nucleotides: TGTGCCACCCACCGGGACAGCCCTACCGGGGAGCTGTTTTTT. This translates into CATHRDSPTGELFF.

The chain employs TRBV19 and TRBJ1-5, with 7 nucleotides matching TRBD1. The CDR3 has 15 residues. Looked up from germline, CDR1 is LNHDA and CDR2 is SQIVND (reference sequence). Losses at the gene ends were 6 bases for V and 2 bases for J; bases not matched to a gene: 7. The CDR3 coding sequence is TGTGCCAGTAGCCGAGACAGGGTGGGCAATCAGCCCCAGCATTTT. This encodes CASSRDRVGNQPQHF.

The chain is built from TRBV19 and TRBJ1-2, with D possibly TRBD1 on 6 matching bases. Trimming stripped 6 bases from V and 6 bases from J, with 14 bases between. Germline assignment: CDR1 LNHDA and CDR2 SQIVND (reference sequence). The CDR3 covers 13 residues. The CDR3 loop is CASRQQGSHGYTF. The DNA for the CDR3 is TGTGCCAGTAGACAACAGGGAAGCCATGGCTACACCTTC.

The chain is built from TRBV2 and TRBJ2-7, with TRBD2 identical over 7 bases. With 4 bases clipped from V and 5 bases from J, the junction kept 11 bases outside the gene matches. Germline V gives CDR1 SNHLY, CDR2 FYNNEI. The CDR3 loop spans 15 amino acids. The CDR3 DNA is TGTGCCAGCAGTGCCCAGTTGGCGGGAGTACACGAGCAGTACGTC. It specifies CASSAQLAGVHEQYV.

The chain employs TRBV28 and TRBJ2-7; D gene unclear. Between the trimmed V and J ends, which lost 8 bases and 0 bases, there was a span of 8 bases. CDR3 length: 12 residues. From germline, CDR1 is MDHEN and CDR2 SYDVKM. CDR3 sequence (DNA): TGTGCCAGCCTCAAGAGCTCCTACGAGCAGTACTTC. Protein: CASLKSSYEQYF.

V usage is TRBV27 and J usage is TRBJ1-3, with D hard to call. The CDR3 extends over 14 amino acids. The V gene lost 5 bases and the J gene lost 3 bases, with 11 bases spanning the gap. Per germline, CDR1 MNHEY and CDR2 SMNVEV (reference sequence). Here the CDR3 reads CASSPREDGNTIYF. The CDR3 DNA follows: TGTGCCAGCAGTCCTAGGGAGGATGGAAACACCATATATTTT.

This chain connects TRBV16 to TRBJ1-2; TRBD1 matches at 8 bases. CDR3 size: 16 residues. Trimming took 1 base from V and 3 from J; bases not matched to a gene: 7. The V gene's germline CDR1 is KGHSY and CDR2 FQNENV. CDR3 DNA sequence: TGTGCCAGCAGCCAATTAAGACAGGGGAAGGACTATGGCTACACCTTC. Translating it yields CASSQLRQGKDYGYTF.

The chain is built from TRBV5-6 and TRBJ1-2; D is undetermined. The CDR3 is made up of 14 amino acids. Trimming pared 0 bases from V and 8 bases from J, leaving 14 bases between. The germline V gene encodes CDR1 SGHDT and CDR2 YYEEEE. DNA for the CDR3: TGTGCCAGCAGCTTGGAGGCAAGAATGGGCGGCTACACCTTC. Translation gives CASSLEARMGGYTF.

J is TRBJ2-3 and V is TRBV24-1; tentatively, D is TRBD2 (7 bases). The CDR3 totals 16 residues. The V end lost 1 base, the J end lost 5 bases, and 15 bases lay between the germline ends. Germline loops: CDR1 KGHDR, CDR2 SFDVKD. CDR3 protein: CATSDFTRGAVDTQYF. The CDR3 nucleotides are TGTGCCACCAGTGATTTTACTCGGGGGGCTGTAGATACGCAGTATTTT.

V and J are TRBV19 and TRBJ1-1; no clear D gene. Per germline, CDR1 LNHDA and CDR2 SQIVND (reference sequence). V shed 3 bases and J shed 0 bases, with 14 bases lying between them. The CDR3 has 16 residues. The CDR3, as DNA: TGTGCCAGTAGTATGTCGGGGAGTCTTATGAACACTGAAGCTTTCTTT. This codes for CASSMSGSLMNTEAFF.